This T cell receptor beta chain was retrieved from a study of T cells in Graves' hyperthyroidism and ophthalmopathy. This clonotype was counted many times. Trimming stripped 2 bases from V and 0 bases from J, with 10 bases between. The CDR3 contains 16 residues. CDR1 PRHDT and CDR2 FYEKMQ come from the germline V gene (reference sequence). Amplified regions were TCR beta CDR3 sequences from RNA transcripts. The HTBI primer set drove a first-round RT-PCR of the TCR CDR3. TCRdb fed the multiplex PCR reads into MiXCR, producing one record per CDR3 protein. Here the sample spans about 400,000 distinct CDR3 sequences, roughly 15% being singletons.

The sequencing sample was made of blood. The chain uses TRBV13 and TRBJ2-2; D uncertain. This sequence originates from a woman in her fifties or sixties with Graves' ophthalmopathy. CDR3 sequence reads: CASSLSDGPNTGELFF. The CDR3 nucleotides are TGTGCCAGCAGCTTATCGGACGGTCCGAACACCGGGGAGCTGTTTTTT.